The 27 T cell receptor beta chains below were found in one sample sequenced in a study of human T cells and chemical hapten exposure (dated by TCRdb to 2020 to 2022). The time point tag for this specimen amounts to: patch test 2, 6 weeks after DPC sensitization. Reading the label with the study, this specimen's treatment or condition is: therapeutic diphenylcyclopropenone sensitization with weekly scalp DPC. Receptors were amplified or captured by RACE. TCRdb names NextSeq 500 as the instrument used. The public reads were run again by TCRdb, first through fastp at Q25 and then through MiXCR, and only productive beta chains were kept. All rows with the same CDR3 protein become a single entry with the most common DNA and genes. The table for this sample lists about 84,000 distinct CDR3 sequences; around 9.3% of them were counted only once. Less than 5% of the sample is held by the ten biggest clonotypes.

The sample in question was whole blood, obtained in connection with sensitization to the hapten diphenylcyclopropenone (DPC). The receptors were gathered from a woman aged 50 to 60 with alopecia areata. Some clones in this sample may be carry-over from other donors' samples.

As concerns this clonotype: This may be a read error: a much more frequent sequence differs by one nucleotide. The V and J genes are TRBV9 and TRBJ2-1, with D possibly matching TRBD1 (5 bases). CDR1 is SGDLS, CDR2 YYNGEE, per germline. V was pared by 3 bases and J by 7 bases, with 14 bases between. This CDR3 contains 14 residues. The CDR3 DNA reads TGTGCCAGCAGCGCAGTCGGCAGGGTAAATGAGCAGTTCTTC. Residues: CASSAVGRVNEQFF.

CDR3 bases: TGTGCCAGCAGCACGCGACAGGGGAGAGCCACAGATACGCAGTATTTT. It is translated as CASSTRQGRATDTQYF. The chain links TRBV7-2 to TRBJ2-3; 8 bases map to TRBD1. There are 16 residues in the CDR3. Unmatched junction bases numbered 9, after V lost 5 bases and J lost 2 bases. Germline V lookup: CDR1 SGHTA, CDR2 FQGNSA.

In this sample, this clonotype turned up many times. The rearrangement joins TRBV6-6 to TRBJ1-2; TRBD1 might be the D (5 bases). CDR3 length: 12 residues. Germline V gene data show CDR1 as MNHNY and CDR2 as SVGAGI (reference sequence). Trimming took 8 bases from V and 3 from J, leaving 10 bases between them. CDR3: CASRGVDYGYTF. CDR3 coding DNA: TGTGCCAGCCGGGGGGTGGACTATGGCTACACCTTC.

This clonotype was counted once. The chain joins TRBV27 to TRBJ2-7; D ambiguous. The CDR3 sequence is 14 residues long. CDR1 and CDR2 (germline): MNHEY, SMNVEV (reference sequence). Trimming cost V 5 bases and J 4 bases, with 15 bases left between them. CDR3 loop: CASSRRPVGYEQYF. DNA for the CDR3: TGTGCCAGCAGTCGTCGACCCGTCGGGTACGAGCAGTACTTC.

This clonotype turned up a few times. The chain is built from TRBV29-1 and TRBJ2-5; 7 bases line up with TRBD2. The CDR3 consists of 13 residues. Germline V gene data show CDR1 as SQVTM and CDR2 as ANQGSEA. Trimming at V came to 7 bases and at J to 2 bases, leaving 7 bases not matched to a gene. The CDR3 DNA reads TGCAGCGCCGCTGTGGGGGGGCAAGAGACCCAGTACTTC. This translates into CSAAVGGQETQYF.

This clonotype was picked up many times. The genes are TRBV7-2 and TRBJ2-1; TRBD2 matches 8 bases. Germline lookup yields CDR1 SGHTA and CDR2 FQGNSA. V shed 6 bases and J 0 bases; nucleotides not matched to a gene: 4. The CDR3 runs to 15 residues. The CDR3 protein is CASSMSGSSYNEQFF. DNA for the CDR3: TGTGCCAGCAGTATGAGCGGGAGCTCCTACAATGAGCAGTTCTTC.

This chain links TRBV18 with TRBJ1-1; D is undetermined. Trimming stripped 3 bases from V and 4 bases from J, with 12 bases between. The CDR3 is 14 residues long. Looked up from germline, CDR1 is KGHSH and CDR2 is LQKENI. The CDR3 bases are TGTGCCAGCTCACCCGAGGGCGTCGGCACTGAAGCTTTCTTT. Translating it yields CASSPEGVGTEAFF.

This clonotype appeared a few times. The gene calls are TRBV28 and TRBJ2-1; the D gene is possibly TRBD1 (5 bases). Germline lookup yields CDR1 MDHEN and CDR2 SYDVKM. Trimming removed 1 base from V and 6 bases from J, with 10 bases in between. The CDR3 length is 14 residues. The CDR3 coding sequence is TGTGCCAGCAGTTTATTTCAGGGAATCAATGAGCAGTTCTTC. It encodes CASSLFQGINEQFF.

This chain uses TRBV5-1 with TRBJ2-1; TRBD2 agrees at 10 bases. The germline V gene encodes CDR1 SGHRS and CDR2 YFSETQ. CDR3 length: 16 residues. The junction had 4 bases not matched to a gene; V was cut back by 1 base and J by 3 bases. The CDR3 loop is CASSLTSGVLYNEQFF. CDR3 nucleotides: TGCGCCAGCAGCTTGACTAGCGGGGTTCTCTACAATGAGCAGTTCTTC.

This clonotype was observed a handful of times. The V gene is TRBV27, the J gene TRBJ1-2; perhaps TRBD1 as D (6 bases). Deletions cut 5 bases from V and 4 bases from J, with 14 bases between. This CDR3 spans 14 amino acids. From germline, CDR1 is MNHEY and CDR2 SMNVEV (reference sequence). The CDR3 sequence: CASSPVDRPYGYTF. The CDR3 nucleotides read TGTGCCAGCAGTCCAGTCGACAGGCCCTATGGCTACACCTTC.

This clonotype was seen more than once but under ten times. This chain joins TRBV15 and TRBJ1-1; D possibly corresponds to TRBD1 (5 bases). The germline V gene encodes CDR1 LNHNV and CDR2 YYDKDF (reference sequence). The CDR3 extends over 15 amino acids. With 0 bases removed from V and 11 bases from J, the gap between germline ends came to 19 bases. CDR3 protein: CATSRDRGGGAVAFF. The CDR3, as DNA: TGTGCCACCAGCAGAGATAGAGGAGGAGGGGCCGTGGCTTTCTTT.

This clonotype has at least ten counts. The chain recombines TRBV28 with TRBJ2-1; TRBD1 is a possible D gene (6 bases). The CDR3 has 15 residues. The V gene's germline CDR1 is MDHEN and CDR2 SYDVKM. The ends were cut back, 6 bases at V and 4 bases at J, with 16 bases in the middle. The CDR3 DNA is TGTGCCAGCAGACGAGGGGGTGGGGAATACAATGAGCAGTTCTTC. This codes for CASRRGGGEYNEQFF.

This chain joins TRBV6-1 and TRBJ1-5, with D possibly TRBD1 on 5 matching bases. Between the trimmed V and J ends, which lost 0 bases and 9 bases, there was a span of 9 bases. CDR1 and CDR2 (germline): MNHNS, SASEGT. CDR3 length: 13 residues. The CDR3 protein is CASSEARRGPQHF. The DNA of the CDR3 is TGTGCCAGCAGTGAAGCCAGGAGGGGGCCCCAGCATTTT.

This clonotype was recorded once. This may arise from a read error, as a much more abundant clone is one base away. The CDR3, as DNA: TGTGCCTGGAATGCGACAGGGGTCACTGAAGCTTTCTTT. Encoded protein: CAWNATGVTEAFF. The rearrangement joins TRBV30 to TRBJ1-1, with 8 positions matching TRBD1. The V gene end was trimmed by 4 bases and the J gene end by 4 bases; junction bases not matched to a gene: 5. Germline V gene sequence: CDR1 GTSNPN, CDR2 SVGIG (reference sequence). The CDR3 is made up of 13 amino acids.

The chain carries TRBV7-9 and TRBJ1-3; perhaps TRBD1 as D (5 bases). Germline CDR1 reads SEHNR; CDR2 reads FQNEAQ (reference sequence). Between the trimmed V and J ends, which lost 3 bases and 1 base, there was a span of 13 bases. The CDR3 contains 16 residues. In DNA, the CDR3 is TGTGCCAGCAGCTTCCAAAATGACAGATCTGGAAACACCATATATTTT. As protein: CASSFQNDRSGNTIYF.

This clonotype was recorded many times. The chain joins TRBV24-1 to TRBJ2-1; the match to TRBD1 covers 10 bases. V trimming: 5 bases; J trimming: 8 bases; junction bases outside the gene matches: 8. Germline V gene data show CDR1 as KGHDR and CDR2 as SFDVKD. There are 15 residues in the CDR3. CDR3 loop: CATSAGQGSGDEQFF. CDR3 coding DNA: TGTGCCACCAGTGCGGGACAGGGGTCTGGGGATGAGCAGTTCTTC.

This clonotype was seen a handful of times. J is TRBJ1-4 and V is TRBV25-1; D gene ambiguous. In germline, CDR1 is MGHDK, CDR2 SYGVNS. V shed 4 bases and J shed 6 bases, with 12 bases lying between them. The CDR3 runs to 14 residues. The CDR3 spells CASSGQGSYEKLFF. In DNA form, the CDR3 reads TGTGCCAGCAGTGGTCAAGGGTCGTATGAAAAACTGTTTTTT.

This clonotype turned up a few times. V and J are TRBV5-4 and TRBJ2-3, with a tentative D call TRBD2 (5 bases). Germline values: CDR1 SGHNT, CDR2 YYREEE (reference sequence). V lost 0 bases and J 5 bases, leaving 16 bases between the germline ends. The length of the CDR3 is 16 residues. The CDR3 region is CASSLGRGTVRDTQYF. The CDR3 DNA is TGTGCCAGCAGCTTGGGACGGGGAACAGTAAGAGATACGCAGTATTTT.

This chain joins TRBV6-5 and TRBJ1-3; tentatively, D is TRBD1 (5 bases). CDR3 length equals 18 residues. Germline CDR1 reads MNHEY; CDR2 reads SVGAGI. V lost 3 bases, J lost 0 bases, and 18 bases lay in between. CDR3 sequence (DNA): TGTGCCAGCAGTTATAAGGGGTCAGTCTCCCTCTCTGGAAACACCATATATTTT. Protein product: CASSYKGSVSLSGNTIYF.

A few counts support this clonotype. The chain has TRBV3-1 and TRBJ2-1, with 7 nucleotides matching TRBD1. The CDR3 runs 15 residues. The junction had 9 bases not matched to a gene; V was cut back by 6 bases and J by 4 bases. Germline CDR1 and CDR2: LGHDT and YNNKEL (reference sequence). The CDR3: CASSRPGQRYNEQFF. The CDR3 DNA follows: TGTGCCAGCAGTCGACCGGGACAGAGATACAATGAGCAGTTCTTC.

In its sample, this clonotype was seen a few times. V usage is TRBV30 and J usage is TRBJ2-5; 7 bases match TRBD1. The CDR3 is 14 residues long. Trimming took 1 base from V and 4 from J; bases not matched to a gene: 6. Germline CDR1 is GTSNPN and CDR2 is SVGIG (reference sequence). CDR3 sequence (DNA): TGTGCCTGGAGTGACAGGGGAAAGGGAGAGACCCAGTACTTC. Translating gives CAWSDRGKGETQYF.

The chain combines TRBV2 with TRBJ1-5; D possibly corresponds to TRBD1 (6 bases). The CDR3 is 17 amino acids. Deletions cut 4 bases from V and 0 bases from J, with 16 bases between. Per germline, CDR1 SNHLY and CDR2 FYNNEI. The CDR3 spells CASSGGAGLDSNQPQHF. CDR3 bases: TGTGCCAGCAGTGGGGGGGCAGGGCTCGATAGCAATCAGCCCCAGCATTTT.

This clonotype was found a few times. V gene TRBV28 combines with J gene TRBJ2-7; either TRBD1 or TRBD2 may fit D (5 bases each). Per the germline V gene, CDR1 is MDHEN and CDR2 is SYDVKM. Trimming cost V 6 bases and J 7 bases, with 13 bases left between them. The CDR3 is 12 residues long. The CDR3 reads CASRQGRQEQYF. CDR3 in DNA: TGTGCCAGCAGGCAGGGACGTCAAGAGCAGTACTTC.

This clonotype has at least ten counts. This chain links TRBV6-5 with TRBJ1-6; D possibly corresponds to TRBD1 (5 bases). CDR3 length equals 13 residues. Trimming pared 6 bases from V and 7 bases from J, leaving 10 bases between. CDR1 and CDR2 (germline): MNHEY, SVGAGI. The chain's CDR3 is CASRSQGNSPLHF. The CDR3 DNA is TGTGCCAGCAGGTCCCAGGGAAATTCACCCCTCCACTTT.

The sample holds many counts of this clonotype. The CDR3 loop reads CSVSGFSYGYTF. The CDR3 DNA sequence: TGCAGCGTTTCAGGGTTCAGCTATGGCTACACCTTC. This chain uses TRBV29-1 with TRBJ1-2; D might be TRBD1 (5 bases). The CDR3 has 12 amino acids. CDR1 SQVTM and CDR2 ANQGSEA come from the germline V gene. V was cut by 5 bases and J by 4 bases, with 11 bases left in between.

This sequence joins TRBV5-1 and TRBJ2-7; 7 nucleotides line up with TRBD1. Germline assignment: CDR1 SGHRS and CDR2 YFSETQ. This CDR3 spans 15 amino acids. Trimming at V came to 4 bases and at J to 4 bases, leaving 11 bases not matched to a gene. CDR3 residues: CASSQIPGQTYEQYF. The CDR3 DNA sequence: TGCGCCAGCAGCCAAATACCGGGACAGACTTACGAGCAGTACTTC.

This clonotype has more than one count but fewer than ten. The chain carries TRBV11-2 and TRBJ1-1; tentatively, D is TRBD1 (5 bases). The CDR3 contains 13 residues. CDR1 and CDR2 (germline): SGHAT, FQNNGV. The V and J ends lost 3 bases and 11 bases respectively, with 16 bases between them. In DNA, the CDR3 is TGTGCCAGCAGCTTGGGGCCCCGGGATTCGGCTTTCTTT. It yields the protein CASSLGPRDSAFF.